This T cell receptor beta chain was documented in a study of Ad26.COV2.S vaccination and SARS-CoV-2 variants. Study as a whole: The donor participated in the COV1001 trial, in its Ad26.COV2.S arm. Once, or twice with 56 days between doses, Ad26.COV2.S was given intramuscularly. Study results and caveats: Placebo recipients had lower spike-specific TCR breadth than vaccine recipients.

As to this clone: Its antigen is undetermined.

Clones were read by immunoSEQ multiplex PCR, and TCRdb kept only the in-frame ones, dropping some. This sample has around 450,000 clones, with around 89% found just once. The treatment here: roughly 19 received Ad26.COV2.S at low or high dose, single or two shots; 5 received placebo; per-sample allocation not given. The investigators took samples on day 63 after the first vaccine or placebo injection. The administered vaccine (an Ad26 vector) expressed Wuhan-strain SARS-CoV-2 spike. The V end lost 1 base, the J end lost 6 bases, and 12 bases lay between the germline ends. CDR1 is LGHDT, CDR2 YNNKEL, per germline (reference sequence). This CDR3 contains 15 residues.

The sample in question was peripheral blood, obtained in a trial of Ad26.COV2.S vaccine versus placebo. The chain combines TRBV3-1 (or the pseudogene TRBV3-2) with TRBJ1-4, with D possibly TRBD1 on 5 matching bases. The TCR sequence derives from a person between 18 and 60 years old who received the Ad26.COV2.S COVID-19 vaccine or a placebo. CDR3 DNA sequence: TGTGCCAGCAGCCAAGTTCATGGGGCTGATGAAAAACTGTTTTTT. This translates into CASSQVHGADEKLFF.